This T cell receptor beta chain derives from a study of T cells after yellow fever vaccination. About the study: Fractions of low cell number were prepared using SMART-Seq v4 Ultra Low Input.

5'RACE template switching added a universal primer site and UMIs to TCR cDNA. TCRdb processed the 5' RACE reads anew with MiXCR; each CDR3 protein has one entry. The profile shows fewer than 400,000 distinct CDR3 sequences, 6% to 8% of them singletons. Per the germline V gene, CDR1 is KGHSH and CDR2 is LQKENI. This CDR3 is built from 16 residues. Trimming shortened V by 5 bases and J by 0 bases, and 11 bases separated the two germline ends. In its sample, this clonotype was seen a few times. The specimen was PBMCs, collected 5 days after the yellow fever booster vaccination. This clonotype was obtained from a man in his thirties or forties who received the YFV17D yellow fever vaccine. J is TRBJ2-6 and V is TRBV18; no clear D. CDR3 coding DNA: TGTGCCAGCTCAGGCGTCGTGGCCTCTGGGGCCAACGTCCTGACTTTC. Its protein product is CASSGVVASGANVLTF.